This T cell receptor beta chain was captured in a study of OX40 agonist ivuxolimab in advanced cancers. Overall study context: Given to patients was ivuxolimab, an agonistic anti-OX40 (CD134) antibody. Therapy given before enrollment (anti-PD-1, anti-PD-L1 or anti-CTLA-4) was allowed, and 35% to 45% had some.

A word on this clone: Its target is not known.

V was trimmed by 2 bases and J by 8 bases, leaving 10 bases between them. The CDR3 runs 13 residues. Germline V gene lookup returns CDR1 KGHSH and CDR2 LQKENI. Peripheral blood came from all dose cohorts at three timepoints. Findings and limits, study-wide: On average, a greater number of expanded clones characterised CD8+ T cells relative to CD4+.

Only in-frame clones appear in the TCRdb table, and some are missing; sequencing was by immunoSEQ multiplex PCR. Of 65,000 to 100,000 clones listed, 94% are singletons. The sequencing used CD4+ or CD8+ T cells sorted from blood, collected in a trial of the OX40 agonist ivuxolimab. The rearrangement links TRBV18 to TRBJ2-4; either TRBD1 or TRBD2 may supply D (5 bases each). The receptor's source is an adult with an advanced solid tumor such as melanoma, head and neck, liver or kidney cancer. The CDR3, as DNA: TGTGCCAGCTCACCAGGGGGAGTGGACATTCAGTACTTC. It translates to CASSPGGVDIQYF.